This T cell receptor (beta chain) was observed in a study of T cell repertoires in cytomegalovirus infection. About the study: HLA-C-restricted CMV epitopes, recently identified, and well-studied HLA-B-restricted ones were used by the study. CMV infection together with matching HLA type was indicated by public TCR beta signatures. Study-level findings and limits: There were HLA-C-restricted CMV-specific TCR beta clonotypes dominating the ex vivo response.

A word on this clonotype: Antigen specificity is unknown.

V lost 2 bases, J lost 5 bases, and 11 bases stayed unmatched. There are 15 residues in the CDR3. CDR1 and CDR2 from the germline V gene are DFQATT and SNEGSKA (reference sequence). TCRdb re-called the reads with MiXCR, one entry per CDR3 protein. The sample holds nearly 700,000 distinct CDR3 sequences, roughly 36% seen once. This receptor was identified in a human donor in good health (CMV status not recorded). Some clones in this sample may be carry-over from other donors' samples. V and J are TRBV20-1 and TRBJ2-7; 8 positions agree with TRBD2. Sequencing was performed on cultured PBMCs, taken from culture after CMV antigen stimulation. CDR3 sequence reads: CSARPGTRGRNEQYF. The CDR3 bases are TGCAGTGCTAGACCCGGGACTAGGGGGAGGAACGAGCAGTACTTC.